The 20 T cell receptor beta chains presented below share a single source sample, sequenced in a study of T-cell reconstitution after alpha-beta-depleted transplantation in children. The library targeted TCRbeta and was prepared with unique molecular identifiers. TCRdb recomputed calls from the PCR reads with MiXCR, one row per CDR3 protein. The sample shows more than 150,000 distinct CDR3 sequences, roughly 15% of them seen only once. Material: PBMCs from the stem cell graft donor, obtained from the stem cell graft. These receptors all come from a human donor who donated a stem cell graft to a child with acute lymphoblastic leukemia.

There are a few counts of this clonotype. This rearrangement joins TRBV7-6 to TRBJ2-5; 10 bases agree with TRBD2. This CDR3 region has 16 residues. The germline V gene encodes CDR1 SGHVS and CDR2 FNYEAQ. V lost 2 bases, J lost 7 bases, and 10 bases stayed unmatched. CDR3 DNA sequence: TGTGCCAGCAGCTTACATGCTAGCGGGAGAGAGGCGACCCAGTACTTC. This encodes CASSLHASGREATQYF.

This clonotype was observed a handful of times. V is TRBV11-3 and J is TRBJ2-3, with D perhaps matching TRBD2 (5 bases). V shed 1 base and J shed 0 bases, with 11 bases lying between them. The germline V gene encodes CDR1 SGHNT and CDR2 YENEEA. This CDR3 has 16 residues. The CDR3 DNA is TGTGCCAGCAGCTTAGTCGGGCGGGCGAGCACAGATACGCAGTATTTT. This encodes CASSLVGRASTDTQYF.

The sample holds many counts of this clonotype. The rearrangement uses TRBV7-9 and TRBJ2-7, with D maybe TRBD2 (5 bases). V lost 7 bases to trimming and J lost 5 bases, with 18 bases between them. The CDR3 sequence is 14 residues long. Germline V gene sequence: CDR1 SEHNR, CDR2 FQNEAQ (reference sequence). Here the CDR3 reads CASTYLGDTNEQYF. CDR3 nucleotide sequence: TGTGCCAGCACCTATTTGGGAGATACGAACGAGCAGTACTTC.

This clonotype was seen ten or more times. The rearrangement joins TRBV5-1 to TRBJ2-3, with 9 bases lining up with TRBD2. The V gene's germline CDR1 is SGHRS and CDR2 YFSETQ. Trimming at V came to 3 bases and at J to 1 base, leaving 3 bases not matched to a gene. The CDR3 contains 15 residues. The CDR3: CASSSLAGGTDTQYF. CDR3 in DNA: TGCGCCAGCAGCTCTTTAGCGGGAGGCACAGATACGCAGTATTTT.

At least ten counts were recorded for this clonotype. CDR3 protein: CASSELAGGPPMADTQYF. CDR3 nucleotides: TGTGCCAGCAGTGAACTAGCGGGAGGACCCCCAATGGCGGATACGCAGTATTTT. This chain connects TRBV6-1 to TRBJ2-3, with 11 bases fitting TRBD2. J gave up 6 bases and V 2 bases, and 13 bases lay outside the gene matches. Germline loops: CDR1 MNHNS, CDR2 SASEGT. The CDR3 has 18 amino acids.

This clonotype was seen many times. The J gene is TRBJ2-2, the V gene TRBV29-1; 10 bases are a match to TRBD2. CDR3 length: 16 amino acids. V lost 0 bases, J lost 7 bases, and 8 bases stayed unmatched. Germline V gene lookup returns CDR1 SQVTM and CDR2 ANQGSEA. CDR3 DNA sequence: TGCAGCGTTGAAGATCCAAGCGGGAGGGCCAGCGGGGAGCTGTTTTTT. Translating gives CSVEDPSGRASGELFF.

This clonotype was seen at least ten times. The V and J genes are TRBV3-1 and TRBJ2-1, with TRBD1 matching 7 bases. After removal of 3 bases from V and 6 bases from J, the junction contained 8 bases not matched to a gene. The V gene's germline CDR1 is LGHDT and CDR2 YNNKEL (reference sequence). CDR3 length equals 15 residues. As DNA, the CDR3 is TGTGCCAGCAGCCACCCCGGGACAGTGAGCAATGAGCAGTTCTTC. Translated: CASSHPGTVSNEQFF.

This clonotype was picked up many times. This sequence joins TRBV20-1 and TRBJ2-3, with TRBD1 matching over 7 bases. V dropped 1 base and J dropped 1; count of bases not matched to a gene: 5. From germline, CDR1 is DFQATT and CDR2 SNEGSKA (reference sequence). The CDR3 covers 15 residues. The CDR3 region is CSARGPGGGTDTQYF. CDR3 coding DNA: TGCAGTGCTAGAGGTCCAGGGGGAGGCACAGATACGCAGTATTTT.

This clonotype has ten or more counts. The genes are TRBV20-1 and TRBJ2-1, with 15 positions matching TRBD2. This CDR3 region has 16 residues. J was trimmed by 7 bases and V by 0 bases; bases with no gene match: 4. Per the germline V gene, CDR1 is DFQATT and CDR2 is SNEGSKA (reference sequence). CDR3 DNA: TGCAGTGCTAGAGATCGAGGACTAGCGGGAGGGAATGAGCAGTTCTTC. It specifies CSARDRGLAGGNEQFF.

At least ten counts were recorded for this clonotype. The chain links TRBV7-9 to TRBJ2-7; 8 positions agree with TRBD1. Per germline, CDR1 SEHNR and CDR2 FQNEAQ (reference sequence). The CDR3 contains 14 residues. Trimming took 5 bases from V and 2 from J; bases not matched to a gene: 5. CDR3 nucleotides: TGTGCCAGCAGCCAGGACAGGGTACCCTACGAGCAGTACTTC. It yields the protein CASSQDRVPYEQYF.

This clonotype was recorded many times. The CDR3 region has the DNA TGTGCCAGCAGCCCCAGGGACAGGGGGCGAGAAAAGCAGTACTTC. Protein product: CASSPRDRGREKQYF. The rearrangement joins TRBV7-9 to TRBJ2-7; 12 bases map to TRBD1. V shed 5 bases, J shed 8 bases, and the junction held 10 bases outside the gene matches. Germline CDR1 SEHNR, CDR2 FQNEAQ (reference sequence). The CDR3 loop spans 15 amino acids.

This clonotype was recorded many times. The chain uses TRBV2 and TRBJ2-5; D unresolved. This CDR3 has 13 amino acids. The germline V and J ends were trimmed by 2 bases and 1 base, with 5 bases remaining between them. Germline lookup yields CDR1 SNHLY and CDR2 FYNNEI. This CDR3 is CASSESRQETQYF. Here the CDR3 DNA reads TGTGCCAGCAGTGAAAGCCGCCAAGAGACCCAGTACTTC.

In this sample, this clonotype turned up many times. This sequence joins TRBV5-1 and TRBJ1-5; D remains ambiguous. With 0 bases removed from V and 1 base from J, the gap between germline ends came to 11 bases. The germline V gene has CDR1 SGHRS and CDR2 YFSETQ. The CDR3 is made up of 16 amino acids. This CDR3 reads CASSLGNSASNQPQHF. DNA for the CDR3: TGCGCCAGCAGCTTGGGGAATTCGGCGAGCAATCAGCCCCAGCATTTT.

Many counts were recorded for this clonotype. This chain links TRBV7-9 with TRBJ1-4; the D gene is possibly TRBD1 (5 bases). Germline CDR1 is SEHNR and CDR2 is FQNEAQ (reference sequence). The CDR3 sequence is 12 residues long. Between the trimmed V and J ends, which lost 1 base and 12 bases, there was a span of 9 bases. The DNA for the CDR3 is TGTGCCAGCAGCTTAGAGAGGGGTGAACTGTTTTTT. Translated, it gives CASSLERGELFF.

This clonotype was detected ten times or more. The V gene is TRBV10-3, the J gene TRBJ2-3; no definite D call. CDR1 and CDR2 (germline): ENHRY, SYGVKD. There are 14 residues in the CDR3. V lost 0 bases and J 8 bases, leaving 12 bases between the germline ends. This chain's CDR3 is CAISESSWAATQYF. The CDR3 DNA follows: TGTGCCATCAGTGAGTCATCTTGGGCCGCTACGCAGTATTTT.

This clonotype was recorded many times. The chain carries TRBV5-1 and TRBJ2-7, with D perhaps matching TRBD1 or TRBD2 (5 bases each). The CDR3 is 15 residues long. Between the trimmed V and J ends, which lost 2 bases and 6 bases, there was a span of 18 bases. Germline CDR1 reads SGHRS; CDR2 reads YFSETQ. CDR3 DNA: TGCGCCAGCAGCTTAGGGGACGGATTACTGCGCGAGCAGTACTTC. Translation: CASSLGDGLLREQYF.

This clonotype was detected many times. The chain uses TRBV20-1 and TRBJ1-2; D is undetermined. The V gene's germline CDR1 is DFQATT and CDR2 SNEGSKA (reference sequence). Trimming cost V 5 bases and J 4 bases, with 14 bases left between them. CDR3 length equals 13 residues. The CDR3 loop is CSAPSPGSYGYTF. The CDR3 DNA reads as TGCAGTGCTCCCTCCCCCGGGAGCTATGGCTACACCTTC.

This clonotype was counted many times. The J gene is TRBJ2-7, the V gene TRBV28; D unresolved. The CDR3 covers 16 residues. Germline V gene data show CDR1 as MDHEN and CDR2 as SYDVKM. The V end lost 4 bases, the J end lost 0 bases, and 16 bases lay between the germline ends. CDR3 sequence (DNA): TGTGCCAGCAGTTCCGTCCGGGCGCAAAGCTCCTACGAGCAGTACTTC. Translation: CASSSVRAQSSYEQYF.

For this clonotype: At one end the junction does not follow the germline gene, possibly because of a read error. The J gene is TRBJ2-5, the V gene TRBV7-7; D is uncertain. The CDR3 runs 14 residues. Germline values: CDR1 SSHAT, CDR2 FNYEAQ (reference sequence). This CDR3 is CASSLGPARETQYF. The CDR3 region has the DNA TGTGCTAGCAGCTTAGGACCAGCGAGGGAGACCCAGTACTTC.

This clonotype was counted ten times or more. The chain recombines TRBV5-1 with TRBJ1-2; 7 bases line up with TRBD1. This CDR3 has 15 residues. Germline values: CDR1 SGHRS, CDR2 YFSETQ. Trimming took 4 bases from V and 7 from J; bases not matched to a gene: 13. The CDR3 here is CASSEPGQPTGGYTF. Here the CDR3 DNA reads TGCGCCAGCAGCGAACCGGGACAGCCTACTGGTGGCTACACCTTC.